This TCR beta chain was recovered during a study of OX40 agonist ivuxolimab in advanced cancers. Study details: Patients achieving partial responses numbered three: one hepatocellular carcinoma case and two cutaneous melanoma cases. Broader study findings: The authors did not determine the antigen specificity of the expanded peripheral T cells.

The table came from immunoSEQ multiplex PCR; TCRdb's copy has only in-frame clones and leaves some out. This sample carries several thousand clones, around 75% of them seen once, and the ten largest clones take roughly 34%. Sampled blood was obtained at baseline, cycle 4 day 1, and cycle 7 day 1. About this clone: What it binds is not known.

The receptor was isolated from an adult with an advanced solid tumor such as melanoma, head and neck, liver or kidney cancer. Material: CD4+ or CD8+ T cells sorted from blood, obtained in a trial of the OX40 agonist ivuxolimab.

The CDR3 region is CASSLPSGGSTDTQYF. The CDR3 DNA sequence: TGTGCCAGCAGCCTGCCGAGCGGGGGGAGCACAGATACGCAGTATTTT. The rearrangement links TRBV7-9 to TRBJ2-3; TRBD2 matches at 9 bases. The junction had 6 bases not matched to a gene; V was cut back by 5 bases and J by 0 bases. The CDR3 loop spans 16 amino acids. Germline V lookup: CDR1 SEHNR, CDR2 FQNEAQ (reference sequence).